The TCR beta chain described here comes from a study of Ad26.COV2.S vaccination and SARS-CoV-2 variants. Study-wide context: The Ad26.COV2.S arm of the COV1001 trial was where the donor was placed. Doses of Ad26.COV2.S were injected into muscle once or twice, 56 days apart.

Clones were read by immunoSEQ multiplex PCR, and TCRdb kept only the in-frame ones, dropping some. The sample records around 320,000 clones, about 82% being singletons. The germline V gene has CDR1 LGHNA and CDR2 YSLEER. The CDR3 is 15 residues long. The V end lost 0 bases, the J end lost 4 bases, and 10 bases lay between the germline ends. Regarding treatment: roughly 18 received Ad26.COV2.S at low or high dose, single or two shots; about 5 received placebo; per-sample allocation not given. The investigators took samples on day 63 after the first vaccine or placebo injection. In Boston, an adult donor aged 18-55 years took part.

The chain uses TRBV4-3 and TRBJ2-1; D is uncertain. The specimen comprised peripheral blood, sampled in a trial of Ad26.COV2.S vaccine versus placebo. The source of this sequence is a person between 18 and 60 years old who received the Ad26.COV2.S COVID-19 vaccine or a placebo. The CDR3 region has the DNA TGCGCCAGCAGCCAAGAAAAACAGCGATACAATGAGCAGTTCTTC. It yields the protein CASSQEKQRYNEQFF.